These T cell receptor beta chains were read from a single sample in a study of long-term antiretroviral therapy in people with HIV. The data were produced by immunoSEQ multiplex PCR, yet TCRdb's version contains in-frame clones alone and is incomplete. The sample carries about 24,000 clones, 75% to 90% recorded once. The sample consisted of unsorted PBMCs, taken about 4.3 years after starting antiretroviral therapy. The receptor source for this set is a man under 40 with HIV. The conserved cysteine and the conserved F or W are not part of the CDR3 here.

V	J	CDR3
TRBV5-1	TRBJ1-2	ASSVGQGDYGYT
TRBV7-8	TRBJ1-2	ASSPYRGNGGYT
TRBV10-3	TRBJ2-7	AISDGTASYEQY
TRBV10-1	TRBJ1-5	ASSESDRLGPQH
TRBV6-5	TRBJ2-7	ASSQREGSYEQY
TRBV27	TRBJ2-7	ASSSPPGTGFIYEQY
TRBV2	TRBJ1-5	ASSLRQNSNQPQH
TRBV30	TRBJ1-6	AWVQGVGSPLH
TRBV7-2	TRBJ1-1	ASSPLGGRTEAF
TRBV30	TRBJ2-2	AWTVQQNTGELF
TRBV4-2	TRBJ1-1	ASSQEWSDTEAF
TRBV29-1	TRBJ1-3	SVTSGISGNTIY
TRBV10-3	TRBJ2-5	AISTGVEETQY
TRBV5-1	TRBJ2-1	ASSLLSAGDSYNEQF
TRBV5-8	TRBJ2-7	ASSLLAGAYEQY
TRBV19	TRBJ2-2	ASSIGTSATGELF
TRBV5-6	TRBJ2-3	ASSKYPHTQY
TRBV2	TRBJ1-1	ASSEYVEAF
TRBV19	TRBJ2-7	ASSFLTGAPYEQY
TRBV4-1	TRBJ1-4	ASSQDSAIATNEKLF
TRBV2	TRBJ1-4	ASRGLLTEKLF
TRBV11-3	TRBJ2-2	AYRTPWVRTGRTGELF
TRBV5-6	TRBJ2-7	ASSSGLEIDEQY
TRBV7-8	TRBJ2-1	ASSLALGSYNEQF
TRBV7-9	TRBJ2-7	ASSQGRNEQY
TRBV7-6	TRBJ1-1	ASSLSVNTEAF
TRBV6-1	TRBJ1-5	ASSPAGGSNQPQH
TRBV13	TRBJ1-2	ASSSGTGYYGYT
TRBV6-5	TRBJ1-5	ASSEYSLRSQPQH
TRBV6-6	TRBJ2-1	ASSEAGNEQF